Listed here is a single T cell receptor beta chain. The RNA, roughly 0.5 to 1 ug, was put through reverse transcription using random hexamers. Multiplex PCR with immunoSEQ amplified the TCR beta CDR3 across 54 Vbeta and 13 Jbeta. TCRdb called the immunoSEQ multiplex PCR reads again in MiXCR, with one record for every CDR3 protein. The sample consists of 150,000 to 200,000 distinct CDR3 sequences, 93% of them appearing once. This entry belongs to a study of CD8 T cells in Susac syndrome. High-throughput TCR beta sequencing covered peripheral CD8+ and CD4+ T cells. The V end was cut by 3 bases, the J end by 4 bases, with 7 bases between. Per the germline V gene, CDR1 is SGHTA and CDR2 is FQGTGA. This CDR3 is built from 12 residues.

The specimen was CD4+ T cells from PBMCs. The source is a human donor with multiple sclerosis. The J gene is TRBJ2-7, the V gene TRBV7-3; no reliable D call. CDR3 sequence: CASSLTYYEQYF. Here the CDR3 DNA reads TGTGCCAGCAGCTTGACATATTACGAGCAGTACTTC.